This TCR beta chain was sequenced during a study of T cell responses to AZD1222 COVID-19 vaccine. Libraries were prepared by immunoSEQ multiplex PCR; TCRdb keeps only in-frame clonotypes and omits some of them. The repertoire holds 45,000 to 60,000 clones, with more than 60% as singletons. Trimming left V 2 bases short and J 6 bases short, with 8 bases between. CDR3 length: 13 residues. Germline CDR1 reads LGHDT; CDR2 reads YNNKEL (reference sequence). The input for sequencing was peripheral blood, taken on day 0 of AZD1222 vaccination. This sequence originates from an adult in good health. The chain recombines TRBV3-1 (or the pseudogene TRBV3-2) with TRBJ2-1; D is undetermined. CDR3 in amino acids: CASSQLSSNEQFF. As DNA, the CDR3 is TGTGCCAGCAGCCAACTCTCGAGCAATGAGCAGTTCTTC.